This record covers a single T cell receptor (beta chain). Profiled with immunoSEQ multiplex PCR; TCRdb holds only in-frame clones, not every one. This sample has about 250,000 clones, with 85% to 90% found just once. The data originate from a study of blood T cell repertoires in COVID-19. Study background: Samples representing acute and convalescent COVID-19 were sourced from the United States, Italy and Spain.

CDR1 is SGHRS, CDR2 YFSETQ, per germline. Trimming shortened V by 3 bases and J by 4 bases, and 16 bases separated the two germline ends. The CDR3 consists of 15 residues. Sequenced material: PBMCs or T cells enriched from blood (not recorded which). The source of this sequence is a woman between 18 and 30 years old who had recovered from COVID-19. This chain links TRBV5-1 with TRBJ2-5; a possible D gene is TRBD2 (6 bases). The CDR3, as DNA: TGCGCCAGCAGCTCACTGGCGGGGCGAGGAGAGACCCAGTACTTC. This translates into CASSSLAGRGETQYF.